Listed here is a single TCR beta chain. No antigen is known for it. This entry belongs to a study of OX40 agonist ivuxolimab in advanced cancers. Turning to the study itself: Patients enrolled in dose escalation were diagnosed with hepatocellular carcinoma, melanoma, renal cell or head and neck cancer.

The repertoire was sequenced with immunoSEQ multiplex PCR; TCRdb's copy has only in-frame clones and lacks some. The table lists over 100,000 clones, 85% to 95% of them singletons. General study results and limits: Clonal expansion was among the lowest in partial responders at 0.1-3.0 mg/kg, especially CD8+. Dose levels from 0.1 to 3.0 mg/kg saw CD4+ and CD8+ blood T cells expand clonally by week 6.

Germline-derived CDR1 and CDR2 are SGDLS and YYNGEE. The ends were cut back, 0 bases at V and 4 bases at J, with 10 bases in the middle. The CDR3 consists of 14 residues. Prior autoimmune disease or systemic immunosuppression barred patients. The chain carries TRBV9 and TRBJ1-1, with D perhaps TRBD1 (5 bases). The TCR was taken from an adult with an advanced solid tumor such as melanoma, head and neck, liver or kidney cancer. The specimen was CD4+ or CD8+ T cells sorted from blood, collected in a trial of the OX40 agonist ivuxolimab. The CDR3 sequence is CASSVVLGGTEAFF. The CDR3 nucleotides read TGTGCCAGCAGCGTAGTCCTCGGGGGCACTGAAGCTTTCTTT.